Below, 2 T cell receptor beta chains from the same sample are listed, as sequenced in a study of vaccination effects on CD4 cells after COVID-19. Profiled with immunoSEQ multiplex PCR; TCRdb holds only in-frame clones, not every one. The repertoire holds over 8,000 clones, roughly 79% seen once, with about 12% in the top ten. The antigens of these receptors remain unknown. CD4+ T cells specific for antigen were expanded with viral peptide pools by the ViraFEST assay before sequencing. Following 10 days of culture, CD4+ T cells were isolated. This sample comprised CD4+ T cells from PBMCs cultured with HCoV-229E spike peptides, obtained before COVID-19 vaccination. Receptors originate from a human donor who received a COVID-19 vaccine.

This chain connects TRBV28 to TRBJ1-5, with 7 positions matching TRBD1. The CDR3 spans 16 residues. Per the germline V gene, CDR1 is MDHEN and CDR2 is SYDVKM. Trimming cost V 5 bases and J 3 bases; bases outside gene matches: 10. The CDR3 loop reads CASSTQTGWDNQPQHF. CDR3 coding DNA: TGTGCCAGCAGTACCCAGACAGGGTGGGACAATCAGCCCCAGCATTTT.

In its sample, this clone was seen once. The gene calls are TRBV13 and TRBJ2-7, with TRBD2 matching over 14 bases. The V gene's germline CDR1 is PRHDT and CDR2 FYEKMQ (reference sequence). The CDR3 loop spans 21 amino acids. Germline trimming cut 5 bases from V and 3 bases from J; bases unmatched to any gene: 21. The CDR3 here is CASSAIRTSGRTRVRNYEQYF. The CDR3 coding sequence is TGTGCCAGCAGCGCAATTAGGACTAGCGGGAGGACCCGGGTTCGTAACTACGAGCAGTACTTC.